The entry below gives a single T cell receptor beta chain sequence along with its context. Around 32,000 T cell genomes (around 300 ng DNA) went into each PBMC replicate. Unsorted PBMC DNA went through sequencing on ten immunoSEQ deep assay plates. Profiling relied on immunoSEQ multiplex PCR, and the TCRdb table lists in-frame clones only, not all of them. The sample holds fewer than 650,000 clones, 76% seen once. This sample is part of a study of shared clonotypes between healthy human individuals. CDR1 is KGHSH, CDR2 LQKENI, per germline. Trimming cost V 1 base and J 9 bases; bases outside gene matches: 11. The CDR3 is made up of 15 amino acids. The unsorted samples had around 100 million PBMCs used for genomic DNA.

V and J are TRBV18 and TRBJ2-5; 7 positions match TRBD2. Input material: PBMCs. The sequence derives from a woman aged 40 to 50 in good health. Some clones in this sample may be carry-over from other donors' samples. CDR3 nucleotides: TGTGCCAGCTCACCACGGGATCCCCCGGGGAGGGCCCAGTACTTC. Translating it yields CASSPRDPPGRAQYF.